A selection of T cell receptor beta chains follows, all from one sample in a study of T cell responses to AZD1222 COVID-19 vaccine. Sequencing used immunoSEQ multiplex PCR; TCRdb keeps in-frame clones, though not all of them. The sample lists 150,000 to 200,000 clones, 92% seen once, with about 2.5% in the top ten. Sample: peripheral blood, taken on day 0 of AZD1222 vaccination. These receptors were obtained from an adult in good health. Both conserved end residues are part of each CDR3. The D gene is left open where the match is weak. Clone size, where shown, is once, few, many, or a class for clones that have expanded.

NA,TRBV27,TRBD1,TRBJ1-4,CASSSLGGIEKLFF,TGTGCCAGCAGTTCCCTAGGGGGCATTGAAAAACTGTTTTTT
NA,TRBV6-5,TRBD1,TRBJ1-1,CASKGAGGTNTEAFF,TGTGCCAGCAAAGGGGCAGGGGGTACGAACACTGAAGCTTTCTTT
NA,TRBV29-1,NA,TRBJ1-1,CSAGRGHTEAFF,TGCAGCGCCGGTAGAGGTCACACTGAAGCTTTCTTT
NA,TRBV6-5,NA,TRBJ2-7,CASSYSFRAYEQYF,TGTGCCAGCAGTTACTCGTTCAGGGCCTACGAGCAGTACTTC
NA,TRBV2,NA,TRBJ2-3,CASRPRDILTDTQYF,TGTGCCAGCAGGCCCAGGGACATCCTCACAGATACGCAGTATTTT
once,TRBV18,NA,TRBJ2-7,CASSPDRTIYEQYF,TGTGCCAGCTCACCAGATAGGACTATCTACGAGCAGTACTTC
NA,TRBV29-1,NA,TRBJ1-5,CSVSVSNQPQHF,TGCAGCGTAAGCGTTAGCAATCAGCCCCAGCATTTT
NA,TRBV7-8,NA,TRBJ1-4,CASSPRTATNEKLFF,TGTGCCAGCAGCCCCAGGACCGCTACTAATGAAAAACTGTTTTTT
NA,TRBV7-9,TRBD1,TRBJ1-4,CASSLTGVEKLFF,TGTGCCAGCAGCTTGACAGGGGTTGAAAAACTGTTTTTT
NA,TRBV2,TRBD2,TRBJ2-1,CASSPGGNEQFF,TGTGCCAGCAGCCCGGGAGGGAATGAGCAGTTCTTC
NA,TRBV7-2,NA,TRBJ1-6,CASSLLSGMNSPLHF,TGTGCCAGCAGCTTATTATCAGGGATGAATTCACCCCTCCACTTT
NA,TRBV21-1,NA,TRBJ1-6,CASRDPVGTTCPAQDSYNSPLHF,TGTGCCAGCAGGGATCCGGTAGGAACCACTTGTCCGGCCCAAGACTCCTATAATTCACCCCTCCACTTT
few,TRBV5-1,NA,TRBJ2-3,CASSRTVLRTDTQYF,TGCGCCAGCAGCCGGACAGTATTGAGAACAGATACGCAGTATTTT
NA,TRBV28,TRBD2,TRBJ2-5,CASSRGAGEETQYF,TGTGCCAGCAGTCGCGGGGCGGGAGAAGAGACCCAGTACTTC
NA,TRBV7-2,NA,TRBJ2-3,CASSPRRVIDTQYF,TGTGCCAGCAGCCCGAGGAGGGTTATCGATACGCAGTATTTT
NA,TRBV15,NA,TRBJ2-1,CATSREFSLPETQFF,TGTGCCACCAGCAGAGAATTTTCTCTCCCGGAAACGCAGTTCTTC
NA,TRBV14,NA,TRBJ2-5,CASSQGLWETQYF,TGTGCCAGCAGCCAAGGGCTTTGGGAGACCCAGTACTTC
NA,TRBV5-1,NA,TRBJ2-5,CASSLVQPNQETQYF,TGCGCCAGCAGCTTGGTACAGCCGAACCAAGAGACCCAGTACTTC
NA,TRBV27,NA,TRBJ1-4,CASSSTSTGTNEKLFF,TGTGCCAGCAGTTCAACATCGACTGGAACTAATGAAAAACTGTTTTTT
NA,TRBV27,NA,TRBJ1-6,CASSLSVRSPLHF,TGTGCCAGCAGTTTATCCGTGCGATCACCCCTCCACTTT
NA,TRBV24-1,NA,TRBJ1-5,CATNRRSGVNQPQHF,TGTGCCACCAATCGTAGGTCGGGGGTCAATCAGCCCCAGCATTTT
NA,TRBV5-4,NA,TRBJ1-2,CASSLASVRNYGYTF,TGTGCCAGCAGCTTGGCTTCTGTCAGAAACTATGGCTACACCTTC
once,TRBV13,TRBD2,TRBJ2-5,CASSLQPSGGEETQYF,TGTGCCAGCAGCTTACAGCCTAGCGGGGGGGAAGAGACCCAGTACTTC
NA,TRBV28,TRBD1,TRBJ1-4,CASSLAGTGEGRLFF,TGTGCCAGCAGTTTAGCCGGGACAGGGGAGGGAAGGCTGTTTTTT
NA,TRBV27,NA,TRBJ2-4,CASSFRNIQYF,TGTGCCAGCAGTTTCCGGAACATTCAGTACTTC
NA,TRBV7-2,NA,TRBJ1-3,CASSLNFGGFSGNTIYF,TGTGCCAGCAGCTTAAACTTCGGGGGATTCTCTGGAAACACCATATATTTT
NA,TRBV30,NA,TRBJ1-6,CAWSVSGNSPLHF,TGTGCCTGGAGTGTTTCAGGGAATTCACCCCTCCACTTT
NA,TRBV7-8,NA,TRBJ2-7,CASSLVTGTAYEQYF,TGTGCCAGCAGCTTAGTGACAGGTACAGCCTACGAGCAGTACTTC
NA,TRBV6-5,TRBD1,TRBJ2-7,CASSTQPGGTEQYF,TGTGCCAGCAGTACGCAGCCAGGGGGCACCGAGCAGTACTTC